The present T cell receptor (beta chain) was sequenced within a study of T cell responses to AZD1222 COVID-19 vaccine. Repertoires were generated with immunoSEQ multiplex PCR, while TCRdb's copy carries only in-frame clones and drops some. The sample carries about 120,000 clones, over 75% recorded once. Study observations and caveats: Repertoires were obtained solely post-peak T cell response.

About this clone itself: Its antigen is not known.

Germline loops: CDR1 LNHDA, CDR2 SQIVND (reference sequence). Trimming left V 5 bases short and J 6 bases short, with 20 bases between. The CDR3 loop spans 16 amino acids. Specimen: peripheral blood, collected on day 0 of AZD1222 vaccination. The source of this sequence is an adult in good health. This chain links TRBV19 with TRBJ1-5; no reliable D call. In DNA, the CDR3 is TGTGCCAGTAGTTATTTCCGGGAGGTTGAAGGTCAGCCCCAGCATTTT. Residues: CASSYFREVEGQPQHF. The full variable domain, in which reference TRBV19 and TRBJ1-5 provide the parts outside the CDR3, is DGGITQSPKYLFRKEGQNVTLSCEQNLNHDAMYWYRQDPGQGLRLIYYSQIVNDFQKGDIAEGYSVSREKKESFPLTVTSAQKNPTAFYLCASSYFREVEGQPQHFGDGTRLSIL.